This T cell receptor (beta chain) is from a study of OX40 agonist ivuxolimab in advanced cancers. As for the study in general: Two cutaneous melanoma patients and one hepatocellular carcinoma patient, three in all, had partial responses. Study-wide points: The authors also found low normalized T-cell clonal expansion in some nonresponders. Doses of 0.1 to 3.0 mg/kg were accompanied by clonal expansion of CD4+ and CD8+ blood T cells by week 6.

Samples were taken at baseline and on day 1 of cycles 4 and 7. On this clone itself: What it binds is unknown.

Clones were sequenced by immunoSEQ multiplex PCR, and TCRdb holds only the in-frame ones, with some missing. The sample has some 130,000 clones, 90% to 95% seen once; the top ten hold over 0.8%. The germline CDR1 and CDR2 sequences are SGDLS and YYNGEE. This CDR3 contains 15 residues. With 3 bases clipped from V and 3 bases from J, the junction kept 4 bases outside the gene matches. V is TRBV9 and J is TRBJ2-1; 9 bases line up with TRBD2. The input for sequencing was CD4+ or CD8+ T cells sorted from blood, taken in a trial of the OX40 agonist ivuxolimab. The TCR sequence derives from an adult with an advanced solid tumor such as melanoma, head and neck, liver or kidney cancer. The CDR3 nucleotides read TGTGCCAGCAGCGCCGGGACTAGCAGCTACAATGAGCAGTTCTTC. Translation gives CASSAGTSSYNEQFF.